This TCR beta chain was sequenced in a study of shared clonotypes between healthy human individuals. An even split of each subset's genomic DNA across several immunoSEQ plates was performed. Profiled with immunoSEQ multiplex PCR; TCRdb holds only in-frame clones, not every one. The table has 450,000 to 500,000 clones, 79% seen once; the top ten hold approximately 12%. Adult Caucasians living in Nashville, Tennessee made up all of the donors. Concerning this clone: Its antigen remains unidentified.

General study results and limits: Genetic and exposure-history diversity was limited by the small donor number. Clonotype sharing among the donors was expected to vary with sequencing depth.

The CDR3 extends over 15 amino acids. V lost 2 bases and J lost 2, with 10 bases in between. The germline V gene encodes CDR1 KGHSH and CDR2 LQKENI. This receptor was identified in a woman aged 40 to 55 in good health. Some clones in this sample may be carry-over from other donors' samples. The material sequenced was PBMCs. This chain joins TRBV18 and TRBJ1-5; maybe TRBD1 (5 bases). The CDR3 region is CASSPGALGNQPQHF. The CDR3 DNA is TGTGCCAGCTCACCAGGGGCTCTGGGCAATCAGCCCCAGCATTTT.